These T cell receptor beta chains were read from a single sample in a study of shared clonotypes between healthy human individuals. TCRdb keeps only in-frame clones here, not all; method: immunoSEQ multiplex PCR. Of hundreds of thousands of clones listed, around 73% are singletons. The specimen was memory CD4+ T cells sorted from blood. These receptors originate from a woman in her 30s in good health. Both conserved end residues are part of each CDR3. Rows may omit the clone size; those that give it use once, few, many or a size class.

V	J	size	length	CDR3
TRBV7-2	TRBJ1-5	once	15	CASSATVLVPQPQHF
TRBV4-2	TRBJ2-5	many	16	CASSRTSGSYGETQYF
TRBV30	TRBJ2-1	NA	14	CAWDGTSGTNEQFF
TRBV11-2	TRBJ2-3	NA	16	CASSPPTSGYTDTQYF
TRBV11-2	TRBJ1-2	NA	13	CASSLERSAGYTF
TRBV5-1	TRBJ1-2	NA	16	CASSPGQLNNNYGYTF
TRBV29-1	TRBJ2-7	many	12	CSVSGGSYEQYF
TRBV4-1	TRBJ1-1	once	16	CASSPGVGQGDTEAFF
TRBV10-3	TRBJ2-7	NA	12	CATQDVGHEQYF
TRBV2	TRBJ2-7	NA	15	CASSPTSGYTYEQYF
TRBV7-9	TRBJ2-2	NA	18	CASNAPTGTGASTGELFF
TRBV7-8	TRBJ2-2	NA	16	CASSLEGRSNTGELFF
TRBV30	NA	once	14	CAGSGSANSYEQYF
TRBV13	TRBJ2-3	NA	19	CASSHKLGLTRGATDTQYF
TRBV5-4	TRBJ1-1	NA	12	CASSLSNTEAFF
TRBV9	TRBJ2-3	once	15	CASSVTTQSTDTQYF
TRBV29-1	TRBJ2-2	once	13	CSVGTGVHGELFF
TRBV5-8	TRBJ1-4	NA	16	CASSLGTAATNEKLFF
TRBV2	TRBJ2-7	NA	12	CASRVQVYEQYF
TRBV28	TRBJ2-1	once	16	CASRDYGMGTYNEQFF
TRBV28	TRBJ2-1	NA	15	CASRPTGTGYNEQFF
TRBV4-1	TRBJ2-2	NA	16	CASSQGGREFTGELFF
TRBV30	TRBJ2-7	once	16	CAWSRGDRALSYEQYF
TRBV2	TRBJ2-1	NA	13	CASSPLLLNEQFF
TRBV5-1	TRBJ2-2	NA	14	CASRDGTNTGELFF
TRBV28	TRBJ2-1	NA	15	CASSSASGIYNEQFF
TRBV6-5	NA	once	15	CASSYGTQALYEQYF
TRBV28	TRBJ2-7	NA	13	CASSRSRTPEQYF
TRBV28	TRBJ2-1	NA	15	CASSSPSGSLNEQFF
TRBV18	TRBJ2-5	NA	14	CASSPAGAAKTQYF
TRBV30	TRBJ2-1	NA	15	CAWIGAGEGYNEQFF
TRBV7-9	TRBJ1-1	NA	13	CASSLEGGRGAFF
TRBV29-1	TRBJ2-1	NA	16	CSVEKVGGTGRNEQFF
TRBV5-4	NA	NA	14	CASSWAGTYYEQYF
TRBV5-4	TRBJ2-1	NA	18	CASSSDLAGGPSYNEQFF
TRBV18	TRBJ2-7	NA	15	CASSPPGQSKGEQYF
TRBV29-1	TRBJ2-1	NA	14	CSVDHRGHFNEQFF
TRBV6-1	TRBJ1-2	NA	14	CASTSDRGDRGYTF
TRBV6-1	TRBJ1-4	NA	14	CASSAAGEGEKLFF
TRBV27	TRBJ2-5	NA	13	CASSLYGAETQYF
TRBV4-2	TRBJ2-3	NA	18	CASSQPRGLAGFVDTQYF
TRBV9	TRBJ2-7	NA	16	CASSVSPGTGVGEQYF
TRBV28	TRBJ2-1	few	18	CASSSPGAPGSSYNEQFF
TRBV5-6	TRBJ2-1	NA	15	CASSAGLADYNEQFF
TRBV5-1	TRBJ1-2	NA	15	CASSSGQTWSYGYTF
TRBV18	TRBJ2-2	NA	15	CASSRGSHDIGELFF
TRBV5-1	TRBJ1-1	NA	15	CASSPTATGSTEAFF
TRBV6-5	TRBJ2-1	NA	13	CASKTGANNEQFF